Listed below are T cell receptor beta chains from one sample, sequenced in a study of vaccination and CD4 T cells after COVID-19. TCRdb redid the calling of the PCR reads with MiXCR, one entry per CDR3 protein. Of 6,500 or so distinct CDR3 sequences in the sample, 35% were seen once. What these receptors recognize is not known. The specimen was CD4+ T cells from blood, cultured in vitro. The receptors here all came from a human donor in good health. CDR3s include the opening cysteine and the closing phenylalanine or tryptophan. D genes are given only for firm matches. Clone size is given for some rows only: seen once, a few or many times, or a class if the clone is expanded.

j_call: TRBJ2-7; d_call: TRBD1; clone_size: few; v_call: TRBV7-3; cdr3_length: 14; cdr3_aa: CASSQAGGPYEQYF; cdr3_nt: TGTGCCAGCAGCCAGGCAGGGGGTCCCTACGAGCAGTACTTC
j_call: TRBJ1-2; d_call: -; clone_size: -; v_call: TRBV27; cdr3_length: 15; cdr3_aa: CASSALGEAESGYTF; cdr3_nt: TGTGCCAGCAGCGCCCTCGGGGAGGCTGAGTCGGGCTACACCTTC
j_call: TRBJ2-3; d_call: TRBD2; clone_size: -; v_call: TRBV28; cdr3_length: 19; cdr3_aa: CASSSQGGWLADSTDTQYF; cdr3_nt: TGTGCCAGCAGTTCGCAGGGTGGTTGGCTAGCGGACAGCACAGATACGCAGTATTTT
j_call: TRBJ2-7; d_call: -; clone_size: once; v_call: TRBV28; cdr3_length: 13; cdr3_aa: CASSLQGHYEQYF; cdr3_nt: TGTGCCAGCAGTTTACAGGGCCACTACGAGCAGTACTTC
j_call: TRBJ2-3; d_call: TRBD1; clone_size: few; v_call: TRBV7-3; cdr3_length: 18; cdr3_aa: CASSLMLIGQGAADTQYF; cdr3_nt: TGTGCCAGCAGCTTAATGCTAATTGGACAGGGGGCCGCAGATACGCAGTATTTT
j_call: TRBJ2-7; d_call: -; clone_size: few; v_call: TRBV2; cdr3_length: 12; cdr3_aa: CASSPSGVGQYF; cdr3_nt: TGTGCCAGCAGTCCTTCGGGAGTCGGGCAGTACTTC
j_call: TRBJ1-5; d_call: -; clone_size: medium-sized; v_call: TRBV20-1; cdr3_length: 13; cdr3_aa: CSARRGRDQPQHF; cdr3_nt: TGCAGTGCTCGACGAGGTCGTGATCAGCCCCAGCATTTT
j_call: TRBJ2-5; d_call: -; clone_size: -; v_call: TRBV5-4; cdr3_length: 14; cdr3_aa: CASSLGVGVETQYF; cdr3_nt: TGTGCCAGCAGCTTGGGAGTAGGGGTTGAGACCCAGTACTTC
j_call: TRBJ2-7; d_call: TRBD2; clone_size: few; v_call: TRBV4-2; cdr3_length: 15; cdr3_aa: CASSQESGSSYEQYF; cdr3_nt: TGTGCCAGCAGCCAAGAGAGCGGGAGCTCCTACGAGCAGTACTTC
j_call: TRBJ2-7; d_call: -; clone_size: -; v_call: TRBV20-1; cdr3_length: 15; cdr3_aa: CSAMDRGQGSYEQYF; cdr3_nt: TGCAGTGCTATGGACCGGGGGCAGGGATCCTACGAGCAGTACTTC
j_call: TRBJ2-7; d_call: -; clone_size: once; v_call: TRBV11-3; cdr3_length: 16; cdr3_aa: CASSPGRGQTSYEQYF; cdr3_nt: TGTGCCAGCAGCCCCGGACGGGGCCAAACCTCCTACGAGCAGTACTTC
j_call: TRBJ2-5; d_call: -; clone_size: few; v_call: TRBV5-8; cdr3_length: 14; cdr3_aa: CASTLQGIDETQYF; cdr3_nt: TGTGCCAGCACTCTACAAGGAATCGACGAGACCCAGTACTTC
j_call: TRBJ2-5; d_call: -; clone_size: few; v_call: TRBV2; cdr3_length: 16; cdr3_aa: CASSEEGISLGGTQYF; cdr3_nt: TGTGCCAGCAGTGAAGAGGGGATCTCATTGGGAGGGACCCAGTACTTC